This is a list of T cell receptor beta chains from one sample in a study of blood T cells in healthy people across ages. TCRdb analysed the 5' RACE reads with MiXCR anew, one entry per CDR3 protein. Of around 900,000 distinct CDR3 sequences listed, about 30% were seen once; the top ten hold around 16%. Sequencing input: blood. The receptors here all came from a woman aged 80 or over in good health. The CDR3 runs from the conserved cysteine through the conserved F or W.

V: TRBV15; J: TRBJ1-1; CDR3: CATSLPGRRRTEAFF
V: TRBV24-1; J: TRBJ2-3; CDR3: CAASDQSGATDTQYF
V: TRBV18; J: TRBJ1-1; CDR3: CASSLSSGARTEAFF
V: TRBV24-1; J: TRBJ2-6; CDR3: CATSDPSTFSGANVLTF
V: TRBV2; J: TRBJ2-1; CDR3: CASSVDSYNEQFF
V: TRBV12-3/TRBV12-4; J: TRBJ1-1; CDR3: CASSLTGLSDTEAFF
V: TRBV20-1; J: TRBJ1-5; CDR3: CSARTGKGVNQPQHF
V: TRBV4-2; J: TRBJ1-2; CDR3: CASSPPDTANYGHTF
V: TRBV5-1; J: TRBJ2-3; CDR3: CASSITTDTQYF
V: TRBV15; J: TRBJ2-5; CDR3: CATSTGTEGSQYF
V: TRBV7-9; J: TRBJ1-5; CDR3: CASSLAGYNQPQHF
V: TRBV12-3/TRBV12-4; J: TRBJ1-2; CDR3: CASSLFEGVGYTF
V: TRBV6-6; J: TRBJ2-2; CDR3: CASSYSVPTGELFF
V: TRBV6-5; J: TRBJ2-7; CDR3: CASTQEGRGAYEQYF
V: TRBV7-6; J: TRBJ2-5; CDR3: CASRAGVRQETQYF
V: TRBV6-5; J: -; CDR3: CASSPTRPPYEQYF
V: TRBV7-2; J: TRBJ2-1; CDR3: CASSLTDKQFF
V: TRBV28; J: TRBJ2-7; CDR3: CASGDREEQYF
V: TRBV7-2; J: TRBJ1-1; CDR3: CASSPRDGLEAFF
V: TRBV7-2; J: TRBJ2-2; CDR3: CASSIRTGGGNTGELFF
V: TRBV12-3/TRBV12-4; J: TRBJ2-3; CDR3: CASSHRVGPDAQYF
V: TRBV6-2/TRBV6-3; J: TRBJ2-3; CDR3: CASSYTGQGGGTQYF
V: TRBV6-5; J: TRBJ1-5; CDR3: CASSHQDRQPQHF
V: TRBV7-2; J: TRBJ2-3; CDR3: CASSLGQRTDTQYF
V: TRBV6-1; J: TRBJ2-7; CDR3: CASSEAQGGEQYF
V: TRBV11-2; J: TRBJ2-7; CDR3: CASSLVWTGVNEQYF
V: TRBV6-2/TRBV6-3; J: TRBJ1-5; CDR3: CASIQSDRGSQPQHF
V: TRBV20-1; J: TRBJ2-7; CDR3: CSARLPGQDYEQYF
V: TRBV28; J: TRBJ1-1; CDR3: CASSLFGRLNTEAFF
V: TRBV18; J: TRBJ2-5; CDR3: CASSPGDRYQETQYF
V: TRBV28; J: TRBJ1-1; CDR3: CASTYAGVNTEAFF
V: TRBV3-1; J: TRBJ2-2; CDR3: CASSQEEIAGVPGELFF
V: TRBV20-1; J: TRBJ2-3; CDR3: CSAPPIAGRTDTQYF
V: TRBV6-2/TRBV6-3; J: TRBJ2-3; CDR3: CASSLGLVTDTQYF
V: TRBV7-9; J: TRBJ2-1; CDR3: CASSWARGHNEQFF
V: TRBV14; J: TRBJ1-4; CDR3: CASSQWTGINEKLFF
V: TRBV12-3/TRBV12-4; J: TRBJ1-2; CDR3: CASSQPGQFYGYTF
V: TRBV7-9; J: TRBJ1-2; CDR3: CASSLMSANYGYTF
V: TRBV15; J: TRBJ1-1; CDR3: CATSRGSGQNTEAFF
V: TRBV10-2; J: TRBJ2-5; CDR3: CASSVLTSGGAGETQYF
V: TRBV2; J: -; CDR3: CASRAGPGGSSYNEQYF
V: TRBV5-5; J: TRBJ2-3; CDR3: CASSFAGLGTDTQYF
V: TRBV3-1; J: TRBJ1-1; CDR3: CASSPLQGANTEAFF
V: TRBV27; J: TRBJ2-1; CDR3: CASSPQPTGLECDEQFF
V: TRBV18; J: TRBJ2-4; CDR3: CASSPAGVGAKNIQYF
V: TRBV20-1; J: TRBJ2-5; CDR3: CSARSRMRTQYF
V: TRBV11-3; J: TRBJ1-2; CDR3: CASSFSQGEGYTF
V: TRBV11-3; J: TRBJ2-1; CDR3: CASSTGGAFNEQFF
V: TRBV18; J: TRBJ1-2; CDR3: CASSPGGRQSYTF
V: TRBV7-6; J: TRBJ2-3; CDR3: CASSLAGTRGGTDTQYF
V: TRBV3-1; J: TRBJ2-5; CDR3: CASSQWGETQYF
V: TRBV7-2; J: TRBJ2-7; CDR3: CASKSGGPDPHEQYF